The 27 T cell receptor beta chains below all came from one sample that was sequenced in a study of post-analysis software for immune sequencing data. Study-wide findings and caveats: A few TRBV segments, TRBV5-6, TRBV5-1 and TRBV20-1 among them, were found more frequent in patients than controls.

What these receptors recognize is not known. The library was made from cDNA and included unique molecular identifiers. TCRdb itself ran the PCR reads through MiXCR, one entry per CDR3 protein. This sample has hundreds of thousands of distinct CDR3 sequences, with nearly 45% found just once. What was sequenced was blood. The receptors come from a girl between 10 and 17 years old with multiple sclerosis.

This clonotype was seen a few times. The chain employs TRBV12-3 or TRBV12-4 and TRBJ2-6; D remains ambiguous. This CDR3 is built from 13 residues. Trimming left V 7 bases short and J 1 base short, with 5 bases between. The CDR3 coding sequence is TGTGCCAGCATTCTTTCTGGGGCCAACGTCCTGACTTTC. This encodes CASILSGANVLTF.

V gene TRBV20-1 combines with J gene TRBJ1-5, with 7 nucleotides matching TRBD1. Unmatched junction bases numbered 5, after V lost 0 bases and J lost 0 bases. CDR1 DFQATT and CDR2 SNEGSKA come from the germline V gene (reference sequence). The CDR3 extends over 16 amino acids. This CDR3 is CSARDGGTVSNQPQHF. CDR3 bases: TGCAGTGCTAGAGACGGGGGGACAGTTAGCAATCAGCCCCAGCATTTT.

The chain carries TRBV7-9 and TRBJ1-2; 9 nucleotides match TRBD1. CDR3 length equals 15 residues. After removal of 5 bases from V and 4 bases from J, the junction contained 8 bases not matched to a gene. Germline loops: CDR1 SEHNR, CDR2 FQNEAQ (reference sequence). The CDR3 loop is CASSAGTGIIYGYTF. In DNA, the CDR3 is TGTGCCAGCAGCGCAGGGACAGGGATTATCTATGGCTACACCTTC.

The V and J genes are TRBV11-2 and TRBJ1-2; no clear D. The V gene lost 1 base and the J gene lost 0 bases, with 9 bases spanning the gap. Looked up from germline, CDR1 is SGHAT and CDR2 is FQNNGV. This CDR3 has 15 residues. Written as DNA, the CDR3 is TGTGCCAGCAGCTTAGTCGGGGAATCTAACTATGGCTACACCTTC. It encodes CASSLVGESNYGYTF.

The sample holds many counts of this clonotype. The chain uses TRBV12-5 and TRBJ2-1, with 8 bases lining up with TRBD1. V gave up 1 base and J gave up 0 bases; unmatched junction bases: 8. The CDR3 sequence is 18 residues long. Germline CDR1 is LGHNT and CDR2 is FRNRAP. The CDR3 sequence: CASGLEPRTGSSYNEQFF. The DNA of the CDR3 is TGTGCTAGTGGTTTGGAGCCTCGGACAGGGAGCTCCTACAATGAGCAGTTCTTC.

This clonotype has a handful of counts. J is TRBJ2-7 and V is TRBV4-1; 8 nucleotides agree with TRBD1. After removal of 2 bases from V and 2 bases from J, the junction contained 5 bases not matched to a gene. The CDR3 spans 15 residues. CDR1 and CDR2 (germline): MGHRA, YSYEKL. The CDR3, as DNA: TGCGCCAGCAGCCAACTACAGGGGGTTCCCTACGAGCAGTACTTC. Translated: CASSQLQGVPYEQYF.

The chain combines TRBV4-1 with TRBJ2-3; 15 bases fit TRBD2. Germline V gene data show CDR1 as MGHRA and CDR2 as YSYEKL. The CDR3 runs 18 residues. V trimming: 1 base; J trimming: 6 bases; junction bases outside the gene matches: 8. The CDR3 loop is CASSQGRTSGRGADTQYF. The CDR3 DNA reads as TGCGCCAGCAGCCAAGGTCGGACTAGCGGGAGGGGGGCGGATACGCAGTATTTT.

This clonotype was seen a few times. The chain employs TRBV10-1 and TRBJ1-1; TRBD1 might be the D (5 bases). Trimming shortened V by 8 bases and J by 1 base, and 11 bases separated the two germline ends. Germline V CDR1 and CDR2: WNHNN, SYGVQD (reference sequence). CDR3 length: 13 residues. The CDR3 loop reads CASQQTGNTEAFF. The CDR3, as DNA: TGCGCCAGCCAGCAAACAGGGAACACTGAAGCTTTCTTT.

This clonotype occurred a few times. The chain links TRBV5-6 to TRBJ2-3; unclear D gene. V was cut by 3 bases and J by 2 bases, with 13 bases left in between. Germline CDR1 is SGHDT and CDR2 is YYEEEE. There are 15 residues in the CDR3. The CDR3 region is CASSSGRPFTDTQYF. The CDR3 DNA sequence: TGTGCCAGCAGCTCTGGACGGCCGTTCACAGATACGCAGTATTTT.

This chain joins TRBV12-3 or TRBV12-4 and TRBJ1-4, with D hard to call. The length of the CDR3 is 14 residues. V lost 5 bases, J lost 4 bases, and 11 bases lay in between. The CDR3 DNA reads TGTGCCAGCAGTCCGCGGACGGATAATGAAAAACTGTTTTTT. This translates into CASSPRTDNEKLFF.

CDR3 sequence: CASSLSMWKEDTEAFF. The CDR3 coding sequence is TGTGCCAGCAGCTTAAGCATGTGGAAGGAGGACACTGAAGCTTTCTTT. V and J are TRBV7-9 and TRBJ1-1; D gene unclear. Germline V gene lookup returns CDR1 SEHNR and CDR2 FQNEAQ (reference sequence). Between the trimmed V and J ends, which lost 2 bases and 3 bases, there was a span of 16 bases. The length of the CDR3 is 16 residues.

The chain couples TRBV7-8 to TRBJ1-5, with D unclear. Germline CDR1 reads SGHVS; CDR2 reads FQNEAQ. Deletions cut 1 base from V and 6 bases from J, with 10 bases between. There are 14 residues in the CDR3. CDR3 sequence reads: CASSLEAWSQPQHF. The CDR3 nucleotides read TGTGCCAGCAGCTTAGAGGCGTGGAGTCAGCCCCAGCATTTT.

Remarks on this clonotype: An end of the junction differs from the germline gene, which may be a read error. The V call is TRBV10-3, the J call TRBJ2-1; 12 nucleotides align to TRBD1. The germline V gene has CDR1 ENHRY and CDR2 SYGVKD. The CDR3 spans 16 residues. The CDR3 spells CAVSQPRGQGANEQFF. For the CDR3, the DNA is TGTGCCGTCAGCCAACCACGGGGACAGGGGGCAAATGAGCAGTTCTTC.

This clonotype appeared a few times. DNA of the CDR3: TGCGCCAGCAGCTTGGGTGCCAGGCGTCTGAGCTCTGGGGCCAACGTCCTGACTTTC. It translates to CASSLGARRLSSGANVLTF. This sequence joins TRBV5-1 and TRBJ2-6; D is unresolved. V lost 0 bases to trimming and J lost 0 bases, with 16 bases between them. The CDR3 spans 19 residues. Germline-derived CDR1 and CDR2 are SGHRS and YFSETQ.

The chain employs TRBV7-9 and TRBJ1-1; maybe TRBD1 (5 bases). The CDR3 covers 14 residues. Trimming shortened V by 8 bases and J by 7 bases, and 20 bases separated the two germline ends. The germline V gene has CDR1 SEHNR and CDR2 FQNEAQ (reference sequence). The CDR3 loop reads CASRHTQGFGEAFF. The CDR3 region has the DNA TGTGCCAGCCGGCATACTCAGGGTTTTGGTGAAGCTTTCTTT.

This clonotype was detected only a few times. This chain links TRBV5-1 with TRBJ2-7; TRBD2 matches 12 bases. V dropped 0 bases and J dropped 3; count of bases not matched to a gene: 10. The CDR3 sequence is 18 residues long. The V gene's germline CDR1 is SGHRS and CDR2 YFSETQ. CDR3 residues: CASSLVSRTTSGSYEQYF. The CDR3 DNA is TGCGCCAGCAGCTTGGTGAGCCGAACGACTAGCGGGAGCTACGAGCAGTACTTC.

V and J are TRBV7-9 and TRBJ1-2; D is undetermined. This CDR3 region has 13 residues. Germline values: CDR1 SEHNR, CDR2 FQNEAQ (reference sequence). V was trimmed by 2 bases and J by 6 bases, leaving 10 bases between them. CDR3 sequence: CASSLWSSDGYTF. The CDR3 region has the DNA TGTGCCAGCAGCTTATGGTCTTCAGATGGCTACACCTTC.

This clonotype was seen more than once but under ten times. The chain carries TRBV9 and TRBJ2-7; 11 nucleotides agree with TRBD2. CDR3 size: 15 residues. Germline V gene sequence: CDR1 SGDLS, CDR2 YYNGEE. The V gene end was trimmed by 0 bases and the J gene end by 3 bases; junction bases not matched to a gene: 2. The CDR3 nucleotides read TGTGCCAGCAGCGTAGTTACTAGCGGGGGCTACGAGCAGTACTTC. This sequence encodes CASSVVTSGGYEQYF. Based on the CDR3 plus reference TRBV9 and TRBJ2-7, the full variable domain is DSGVTQTPKHLITATGQRVTLRCSPRSGDLSVYWYQQSLDQGLQFLIQYYNGEERAKGNILERFSAQQFPDLHSELNLSSLELGDSALYFCASSVVTSGGYEQYFGPGTRLTVT.

This clonotype was seen a few times. The genes are TRBV14 and TRBJ2-3; D is unclear. V gave up 3 bases and J gave up 0 bases, with 10 bases separating them. This CDR3 comprises 15 residues. Germline V lookup: CDR1 SGHDN, CDR2 FVKESK. DNA of the CDR3: TGTGCCAGCAGCCAGCACGTCACTAGCACAGATACGCAGTATTTT. Translated: CASSQHVTSTDTQYF. Full variable domain (missing parts from reference TRBV14 and TRBJ2-3): EAGVTQFPSHSVIEKGQTVTLRCDPISGHDNLYWYRRVMGKEIKFLLHFVKESKQDESGMPNNRFLAERTGGTYSTLKVQPAELEDSGVYFCASSQHVTSTDTQYFGPGTRLTVL.

This clonotype appeared a few times. This sequence joins TRBV28 and TRBJ1-1; D uncertain. Trimming removed 8 bases from V and 0 bases from J, with 13 bases in between. Germline CDR1 MDHEN, CDR2 SYDVKM. This CDR3 contains 14 residues. The CDR3 region is CASGRNTVNTEAFF. The CDR3 bases are TGTGCCAGCGGGAGGAATACGGTGAACACTGAAGCTTTCTTT.

There are a few counts of this clonotype. The rearrangement joins TRBV19 to TRBJ1-5, with D tentatively TRBD1 (5 bases). CDR3 length: 14 residues. Trimming left V 7 bases short and J 4 bases short, with 14 bases between. The germline gives CDR1 LNHDA, CDR2 SQIVND (reference sequence). This chain's CDR3 is CASNPGRRNQPQHF. CDR3 nucleotides: TGTGCCAGTAACCCGGGACGGAGGAATCAGCCCCAGCATTTT.

The chain recombines TRBV2 with TRBJ1-1; D not certain. CDR1 and CDR2 from the germline V gene are SNHLY and FYNNEI. Trimming took 4 bases from V and 4 from J, leaving 13 bases between them. The CDR3 loop spans 14 amino acids. The DNA of the CDR3 is TGTGCCAGCAGTGTGTACGGTATGAGCACTGAAGCTTTCTTT. Amino acid sequence: CASSVYGMSTEAFF.

This clonotype was found many times. This chain uses TRBV6-5 with TRBJ2-4; 9 bases fit TRBD2. Germline loops: CDR1 MNHEY, CDR2 SVGAGI. The length of the CDR3 is 18 residues. V lost 2 bases, J lost 8 bases, and 16 bases stayed unmatched. The CDR3 here is CASSYRPLGASGKDIQYF. In DNA, the CDR3 is TGTGCCAGCAGTTACAGGCCCTTGGGGGCTAGCGGGAAAGACATTCAGTACTTC.

A few counts support this clonotype. The genes are TRBV12-5 and TRBJ2-3, with TRBD2 identical over 7 bases. The CDR3 is 13 residues long. CDR1 and CDR2 from the germline V gene are LGHNT and FRNRAP. After removal of 5 bases from V and 2 bases from J, the junction contained 1 base not matched to a gene. CDR3 residues: CASGTSVTDTQYF. Written as DNA, the CDR3 is TGTGCTAGTGGTACTAGCGTCACAGATACGCAGTATTTT.

This clonotype was detected only a few times. V is TRBV11-1 and J is TRBJ2-3, with TRBD2 as a possible D gene (5 bases). CDR3 length: 14 amino acids. CDR1 is SGHAT and CDR2 is FQDESV in the germline V gene (reference sequence). The germline V and J ends were trimmed by 2 bases and 3 bases, with 9 bases remaining between them. The CDR3 DNA reads TGTGCCAGCAGCTTACTATCGGGGACAGATACGCAGTATTTT. Encoded protein: CASSLLSGTDTQYF.

This clonotype was found a few times. The V gene is TRBV28, the J gene TRBJ2-1; unclear D gene. Germline CDR1 MDHEN, CDR2 SYDVKM. V lost 5 bases and J lost 8, with 22 bases in between. This CDR3 comprises 16 residues. Here the CDR3 DNA reads TGTGCCAGCAGTCCTCCCTTAGAGGTGAGAAGGGATGAGCAGTTCTTC. Translated: CASSPPLEVRRDEQFF.

This rearrangement joins TRBV6-5 to TRBJ2-7; D gene ambiguous. Trimming removed 7 bases from V and 5 bases from J, with 18 bases in between. Germline loops: CDR1 MNHEY, CDR2 SVGAGI. The CDR3 has 14 amino acids. CDR3 residues: CASTKGPNENEQYF. CDR3 coding DNA: TGTGCCAGCACCAAAGGTCCTAATGAGAACGAGCAGTACTTC.